This paragraph reports one T cell receptor beta chain. This clone was counted only a few times. No cognate antigen has been identified for it. No base-level quality is on record; no much larger clone is a single base apart. The entry originates in a study of blood T cell repertoires in COVID-19 (TCRdb year 2020). In the study overall: Samples from collaborators originated in the United States, Italy and Spain and spanned both the acute and convalescent phases of COVID-19. The prospective study material was composed of cDNA or gDNA derived from T cells, B-cell-depleted T cells, or PBMCs. Deeply sampled blood TCRbeta repertoires from subjects exposed to, actively infected with, or recovered from COVID-19 were included in the dataset. The repertoires were released in a freely available public database intended as a resource for research on the immune response to SARS-CoV-2. Samples came from the ongoing ImmuneRACE study (first 160 participants) plus 1,254 subjects from 6 global collaborators. Nearly every sample came with metadata listing a de-identified subject ID, COVID-19 status, age in years and sex. HLA class I and class II types, where available, came from metadata supplied by the sample provider rather than from assay-based typing. Summary of the overall study and its limitations: Clinical and demographic metadata were provided uncurated, with the amount varying by source and participant.

TCRbeta CDR3 regions were amplified from genomic DNA using the immunoSEQ Assay, a bias-controlled multiplex PCR. Per the original workflow: The number of nucleated cells in each sample was estimated from the amplification of reference gene primers within the assay. To quantify the absolute abundance of each unique TCRbeta CDR3 rearrangement, sequence reads were collapsed and filtered. For each sample, productive Simpson clonality was calculated by taking the square root of Simpson's diversity index across productive rearrangements. TCRdb carries this immuneACCESS record with in-frame sequences only. Its versions omit some clonotypes, under half of them owing to an unresolved V gene in the studies checked, with the rest unexplained. The DNA was the basis for D and trimming; V, J and clone size are from that table. The sample table lists 75,000 to 100,000 clones, 88% of them with a count of one. Together, the top ten hold more than 5.5% of the sample.

CDR1 and CDR2 are drawn from the germline V gene: SGHRS, YFSETQ. Trimming removed 0 bases from V and 12 bases from J, leaving 13 bases between the germline ends. Its CDR3 holds 13 amino acids, cysteine through phenylalanine. Only the CDR3 part of the read is kept: 39 bases, read in frame from the first base. Collaborating institutions collected whole blood in K2EDTA tubes following their own protocols. For TCRbeta analysis, collaborators shipped samples as frozen whole blood, isolated PBMCs, or DNA extracted from either of those sample types. What was sequenced was peripheral blood. The TCR sequence derives from a man between 65 and 85 years old with acute or convalescent COVID-19. The sequence links TRBV5-1 to TRBJ2-1; the D gene assignment is ambiguous. This receptor carries the CDR3 CASSLAGASRQFF. The DNA reads TGCGCCAGCAGCTTGGCGGGTGCGAGTCGGCAGTTCTTC. Joined to the reference TRBV5-1 and TRBJ2-1 proteins, this CDR3 gives the full variable domain: KAGVTQTPRYLIKTRGQQVTLSCSPISGHRSVSWYQQTPGQGLQFLFEYFSETQRNKGNFPGRFSGRQFSNSRSEMNVSTLELGDSALYLCASSLAGASRQFFGPGTRLTVL.